Each of the 22 T cell receptor beta chains below was sequenced from the same sample in a study of cytomegalovirus exposure and HLA in healthy donors. 13 Jbeta primers and 60 Vbeta primers were used for the PCR. Assay used: immunoSEQ multiplex PCR; TCRdb lists only in-frame clones, some missing. The sample has approximately 93,000 clones, approximately 83% seen once. The sequenced sample consisted of PBMCs. All receptors come from a man between 45 and 60 years old in good health and CMV-seronegative.

This chain joins TRBV5-1 and TRBJ2-3, with a weak D call TRBD1 (6 bases). Per the germline V gene, CDR1 is SGHRS and CDR2 is YFSETQ. Trimming left V 3 bases short and J 0 bases short, with 17 bases between. CDR3 length equals 17 residues. CDR3 protein: CASSWTETATSTDTQYF. The CDR3 DNA reads as TGCGCCAGCAGCTGGACAGAGACTGCCACTAGCACAGATACGCAGTATTTT.

The chain joins TRBV6-5 to TRBJ2-3, with TRBD2 as a possible D gene (5 bases). Germline CDR1 reads MNHEY; CDR2 reads SVGAGI. The CDR3 covers 14 residues. V shed 5 bases and J shed 2 bases, with 11 bases lying between them. The CDR3 DNA reads as TGTGCCAGCAGTGAGGGTACCGACACAGATACGCAGTATTTT. Residues: CASSEGTDTDTQYF.

The CDR3 nucleotides are TGCAGCGTTGGACAGGGAGTCGAGCAGTACTTC. This sequence encodes CSVGQGVEQYF. This chain uses TRBV29-1 with TRBJ2-7, with 7 bases that match TRBD1. Germline CDR1 SQVTM, CDR2 ANQGSEA. CDR3 length equals 11 residues. The V segment lost 4 bases and the J segment 6 bases; nucleotides outside the gene matches: 3.

The chain couples TRBV6-5 to TRBJ1-3; D not certain. With 7 bases removed from V and 3 bases from J, the gap between germline ends came to 4 bases. The germline V gene encodes CDR1 MNHEY and CDR2 SVGAGI. This CDR3 region has 11 residues. As DNA, the CDR3 is TGTGCCAGCACCCTTGGAAACACCATATATTTT. Translated, it gives CASTLGNTIYF.

J is TRBJ1-2 and V is TRBV5-6, with 9 bases that match TRBD1. CDR1 is SGHDT and CDR2 is YYEEEE in the germline V gene. With 1 base clipped from V and 6 bases from J, the junction kept 1 base outside the gene matches. This CDR3 spans 13 amino acids. CDR3 in amino acids: CASSLRQGDGYTF. CDR3 coding DNA: TGTGCCAGCAGCTTGCGACAGGGGGATGGCTACACCTTC. Full variable domain (missing parts from reference TRBV5-6 and TRBJ1-2): DAGVTQSPTHLIKTRGQQVTLRCSPKSGHDTVSWYQQALGQGPQFIFQYYEEEERQRGNFPDRFSGHQFPNYSSELNVNALLLGDSALYLCASSLRQGDGYTFGSGTRLTVV.

The gene calls are TRBV5-1 and TRBJ2-2, with a tentative D call TRBD1 (6 bases). CDR1 is SGHRS and CDR2 is YFSETQ in the germline V gene. This CDR3 comprises 15 residues. The ends were cut back, 7 bases at V and 4 bases at J, with 17 bases in the middle. The CDR3 spells CASRPGETVTGELFF. The CDR3 nucleotides are TGCGCCAGCCGCCCAGGGGAGACTGTCACCGGGGAGCTGTTTTTT.

The rearrangement joins TRBV19 to TRBJ2-3; TRBD2 matches 15 bases. In germline, CDR1 is LNHDA, CDR2 SQIVND (reference sequence). V lost 5 bases, J lost 9 bases, and 9 bases stayed unmatched. There are 16 residues in the CDR3. CDR3 sequence: CASSAGLAGGRGTQYF. DNA for the CDR3: TGTGCCAGTAGTGCGGGACTAGCGGGGGGACGAGGCACGCAGTATTTT.

By frequency in the sample, this clone is medium-sized. Different DNA sequences within this sample yield the same CDR3. V and J are TRBV19 and TRBJ1-3, with 9 positions matching TRBD1. The CDR3 is 13 amino acids. Trimming took 9 bases from V and 4 from J; bases not matched to a gene: 4. Germline V CDR1 and CDR2: LNHDA, SQIVND (reference sequence). The CDR3 sequence: CASGQGTGNTIYF. In DNA, the CDR3 is TGTGCCAGCGGACAGGGGACAGGAAACACCATATATTTT.

The chain carries TRBV21-1 and TRBJ2-5; TRBD1 reflects the table's D call only, with no check against the DNA. TRBV21-1 is termed a pseudogene. The CDR3 loop spans 16 amino acids. The CDR3 DNA follows: TGTGCCAGCAGCGGTCGAACGGGACAGAAACAAGAGACCCAGTACTTC. This encodes CASSGRTGQKQETQYF.

This chain joins TRBV4-3 and TRBJ1-2; 7 bases align to TRBD1. Unmatched junction bases numbered 12, after V lost 0 bases and J lost 8 bases. The CDR3 consists of 16 residues. Germline V gene sequence: CDR1 LGHNA, CDR2 YSLEER. DNA of the CDR3: TGCGCCAGCAGCCAAGATCGAGACAGGGACTGGGAAGGCTACACCTTC. Protein sequence: CASSQDRDRDWEGYTF.

The V and J genes are TRBV7-3 and TRBJ2-3; 11 bases align to TRBD2. Per germline, CDR1 SGHTA and CDR2 FQGTGA. Trimming took 4 bases from V and 5 from J; bases not matched to a gene: 5. The CDR3 covers 15 residues. The DNA of the CDR3 is TGTGCCAGCAGCTCGACTAGCGGGATGGGAGATACGCAGTATTTT. Its protein is CASSSTSGMGDTQYF. Variable domain in full (rest from reference TRBV7-3 and TRBJ2-3): GAGVSQTPSNKVTEKGKYVELRCDPISGHTALYWYRQSLGQGPEFLIYFQGTGAADDSGLPNDRFFAVRPEGSVSTLKIQRTERGDSAVYLCASSSTSGMGDTQYFGPGTRLTVL.

This clone has a handful of counts. The chain has TRBV19 and TRBJ1-5; 8 bases fit TRBD1. J lost 4 bases, V lost 5 bases, and 7 bases had no gene match. Germline V gene lookup returns CDR1 LNHDA and CDR2 SQIVND (reference sequence). The CDR3 is 15 amino acids. CDR3 DNA sequence: TGTGCCAGTAGTTACGGACAGGGACGAAATCAGCCCCAGCATTTT. Its protein product is CASSYGQGRNQPQHF.

The chain uses TRBV6-5 and TRBJ1-1; possibly TRBD1 for D (5 bases). CDR1 is MNHEY and CDR2 is SVGAGI in the germline V gene. The germline V and J ends were trimmed by 10 bases and 2 bases, with 14 bases remaining between them. The CDR3 sequence is 13 residues long. Here the CDR3 DNA reads TGTGCCATCGTCGACAGAGTTAACACTGAAGCTTTCTTT. Its translation: CAIVDRVNTEAFF.

This clone was seen a handful of times. The chain uses TRBV19 and TRBJ2-1, with D possibly being TRBD2 (6 bases). V shed 3 bases and J shed 10 bases, with 16 bases lying between them. CDR1 is LNHDA, CDR2 SQIVND, per germline (reference sequence). This CDR3 has 14 amino acids. In DNA, the CDR3 is TGTGCCAGTAGTATTAGGCGGGGCGTAGGGGAGCAGTTCTTC. Amino acids: CASSIRRGVGEQFF.

The V call is TRBV5-5, the J call TRBJ1-1; 9 bases are shared with TRBD1. This CDR3 region has 15 residues. CDR1 and CDR2 from the germline V gene are SGHKS and YYEKEE (reference sequence). V dropped 4 bases and J dropped 3; count of bases not matched to a gene: 7. CDR3 nucleotide sequence: TGTGCCAGCAGCGCGGGGACAGGGTTGGACACTGAAGCTTTCTTT. Its protein is CASSAGTGLDTEAFF.

With regard to this clone: Germline is not matched at one junction end, which may reflect a read error. This chain links TRBV11-2 with TRBJ2-1; 8 bases align to TRBD1. Germline-derived CDR1 and CDR2 are SGHAT and FQNNGV. This CDR3 is 15 amino acids long. The CDR3 here is CASSLENSRGLEQFF. Written as DNA, the CDR3 is TGTGCCAGCAGCCTAGAGAATAGCAGGGGGCTTGAGCAGTTCTTC. The whole variable domain, filled in from reference TRBV11-2 and TRBJ2-1, reads EAGVAQSPRYKIIEKRQSVAFWCNPISGHATLYWYQQILGQGPKLLIQFQNNGVVDDSQLPKDRFSAERLKGVDSTLKIQPAKLEDSAVYLCASSLENSRGLEQFFGPGTRLTVL.

This clone was counted between two and nine times. V is TRBV5-1 and J is TRBJ2-7; D unclear. Trimming removed 4 bases from V and 3 bases from J, with 14 bases in between. CDR1 and CDR2 from the germline V gene are SGHRS and YFSETQ. The CDR3 is 14 residues long. As DNA, the CDR3 is TGCGCCAGCAGCCGCGATCATCCGGGCTACGAGCAGTACTTC. Its translation is CASSRDHPGYEQYF.

This clone was recorded only once. The V gene is TRBV27, the J gene TRBJ1-1; D ambiguous. V lost 5 bases and J lost 1, with 8 bases in between. Germline V gene data show CDR1 as MNHEY and CDR2 as SMNVEV (reference sequence). There are 13 residues in the CDR3. The CDR3 bases are TGTGCCAGCAGTACAACAAGGAACACTGAAGCTTTCTTT. Its translation is CASSTTRNTEAFF.

The V gene is TRBV10-3, the J gene TRBJ2-1, with TRBD2 matching 7 bases. Per germline, CDR1 ENHRY and CDR2 SYGVKD. Trimming took 5 bases from V and 3 from J; bases not matched to a gene: 7. This CDR3 contains 15 residues. Written as DNA, the CDR3 is TGTGCCATCAGTAGCGGGAACCCAAGCTACAATGAGCAGTTCTTC. It yields the protein CAISSGNPSYNEQFF.

V usage is TRBV18 and J usage is TRBJ2-5; 8 nucleotides match TRBD2. The J call is doubtful: the DNA matches TRBJ2-7 better. Germline V gene data show CDR1 as KGHSH and CDR2 as LQKENI. The CDR3 runs to 14 residues. The CDR3 spells CASSLAGSSYEQYF. CDR3 in DNA: TGTGCCAGCTCATTAGCGGGGAGCTCCTACGAGCAGTACTTC.

This clone appeared a few times. This chain uses TRBV30 with TRBJ1-6, with D maybe TRBD1 (5 bases). The CDR3 has 14 residues. Trimming left V 3 bases short and J 12 bases short, with 18 bases between. Germline assignment: CDR1 GTSNPN and CDR2 SVGIG (reference sequence). The CDR3 DNA sequence: TGTGCCTGGAGCTCGTCGAGGTCGGGGGGACCCCTCCACTTT. Translation: CAWSSSRSGGPLHF.

V and J are TRBV5-1 and TRBJ2-7, with D perhaps matching TRBD2 (5 bases). This CDR3 spans 14 amino acids. Germline V CDR1 and CDR2: SGHRS, YFSETQ. V was cut by 1 base and J by 4 bases, with 12 bases left in between. Here the CDR3 reads CASSLSGDLYEQYF. The CDR3 DNA is TGCGCCAGCAGCTTGAGCGGAGACCTTTACGAGCAGTACTTC.